This T cell receptor beta chain was recovered during a study of early T cells in non-severe SARS-CoV-2 infection. Study-level information: Sequencing targeted bulk RNA from unsorted whole blood, leaving chains unpaired.

The length of the CDR3 is 15 residues. V lost 5 bases to trimming and J lost 4 bases; unmatched junction nucleotides: 9. The germline CDR1 and CDR2 sequences are SGHTA and FQGNSA. As part of library construction, unique molecular identifiers were attached to individual cDNA molecules. From the 5' RACE reads, TCRdb called clonotypes with MiXCR, one entry per CDR3 protein. The profile shows about 60,000 distinct CDR3 sequences, roughly a sixth of them singletons. This clonotype has only a few counts. This chain uses TRBV7-2 with TRBJ2-7; 9 positions match TRBD1. The TCR sequence derives from an adult who was a healthcare worker with PCR-confirmed SARS-CoV-2 infection or an uninfected control (not recorded which). This material consisted of whole blood, taken at baseline. The CDR3 loop reads CASSPRTGAGYEQYF. The CDR3 DNA reads as TGTGCCAGCAGCCCCAGGACAGGGGCAGGGTACGAGCAGTACTTC.